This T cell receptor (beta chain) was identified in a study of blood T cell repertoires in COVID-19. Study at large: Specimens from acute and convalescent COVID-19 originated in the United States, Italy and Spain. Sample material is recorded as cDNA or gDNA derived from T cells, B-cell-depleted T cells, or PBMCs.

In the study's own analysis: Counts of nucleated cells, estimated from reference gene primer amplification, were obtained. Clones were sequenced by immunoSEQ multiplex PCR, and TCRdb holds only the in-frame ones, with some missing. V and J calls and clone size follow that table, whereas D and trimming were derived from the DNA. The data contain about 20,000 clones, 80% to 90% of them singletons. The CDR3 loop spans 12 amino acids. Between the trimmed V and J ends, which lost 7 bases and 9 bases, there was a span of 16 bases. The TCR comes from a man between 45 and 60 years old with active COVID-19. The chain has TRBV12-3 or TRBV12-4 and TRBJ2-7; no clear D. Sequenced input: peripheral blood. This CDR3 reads CASNNLGVRQYF. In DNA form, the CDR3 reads TGTGCCAGCAACAACCTAGGCGTGAGGCAGTACTTC.